The 27 T cell receptor beta chains presented below share a single source sample, sequenced in a study of cytomegalovirus exposure and HLA in healthy donors. This table comes from immunoSEQ multiplex PCR, and its TCRdb copy is limited to in-frame clones, with some not included. In the table there are about 160,000 clones, 70% to 90% of which are singletons. The sample comprised PBMCs. These receptors all come from a man aged 25-45 years in good health and CMV-seropositive.

J is TRBJ1-1 and V is TRBV29-1; D is ambiguous. CDR3 size: 13 residues. Trimming shortened V by 3 bases and J by 0 bases, and 8 bases separated the two germline ends. CDR1 and CDR2 from the germline V gene are SQVTM and ANQGSEA. The CDR3 nucleotides are TGCAGCGTTGAGGAGTTGATGAACACTGAAGCTTTCTTT. Residues: CSVEELMNTEAFF. Full variable domain (missing parts from reference TRBV29-1 and TRBJ1-1): SAVISQKPSRDICQRGTSLTIQCQVDSQVTMMFWYRQQPGQSLTLIATANQGSEATYESGFVIDKFPISRPNLTFSTLTVSNMSPEDSSIYLCSVEELMNTEAFFGQGTRLTVV.

The chain carries TRBV10-3 and TRBJ2-7, with 9 bases identical to TRBD1. Germline CDR1 is ENHRY and CDR2 is SYGVKD. Germline trimming cut 10 bases from V and 6 bases from J; bases unmatched to any gene: 7. The CDR3 is 12 residues long. CDR3 DNA: TGTGCCACAGAACAGGGGGCGGGCGAGCAGTACTTC. Its protein product is CATEQGAGEQYF.

This clone was seen only once. V and J are TRBV7-9 and TRBJ2-1; possibly TRBD1 for D (6 bases). The CDR3 covers 16 residues. Germline V gene sequence: CDR1 SEHNR, CDR2 FQNEAQ (reference sequence). The V end lost 4 bases, the J end lost 6 bases, and 19 bases lay between the germline ends. For the CDR3, the DNA is TGTGCCAGCAGCTCGGGGAGAACAGGGTATGTCAATGAGCAGTTCTTC. Translating gives CASSSGRTGYVNEQFF.

This chain connects TRBV5-4 to TRBJ2-7, with unresolved D. V lost 1 base and J lost 2, with 4 bases in between. Germline assignment: CDR1 SGHNT and CDR2 YYREEE (reference sequence). The CDR3 covers 12 residues. The CDR3 loop reads CASSLNTYEQYF. The CDR3 coding sequence is TGTGCCAGCAGCTTGAATACCTACGAGCAGTACTTC.

The chain combines TRBV7-2 with TRBJ1-2; TRBD1 agrees at 8 bases. In germline, CDR1 is SGHTA, CDR2 FQGNSA. Trimming took 6 bases from V and 8 from J; bases not matched to a gene: 14. CDR3 size: 15 residues. In DNA form, the CDR3 reads TGTGCCAGCAGTACGGACAGGGCTATTGGGGGGGGCTACACCTTC. Translation gives CASSTDRAIGGGYTF.

CDR3 residues: CASKGEGDSWGEQFF. The CDR3 DNA reads as TGTGCCAGCAAAGGGGAAGGGGACAGCTGGGGTGAGCAGTTCTTC. V usage is TRBV5-8 and J usage is TRBJ2-1, with 7 bases that match TRBD1. CDR3 length: 15 amino acids. Trimming cost V 6 bases and J 9 bases; bases outside gene matches: 15. CDR1 and CDR2 from the germline V gene are SGHTS and YDEGEE.

This rearrangement joins TRBV9 to TRBJ2-2; the D is unclear. The ends were cut back, 0 bases at V and 1 base at J, with 16 bases in the middle. Germline CDR1 SGDLS, CDR2 YYNGEE. The CDR3 runs 18 residues. The CDR3 DNA sequence: TGTGCCAGCAGCGTAGATTATCCAGGTGAATTGAACACCGGGGAGCTGTTTTTT. It translates to CASSVDYPGELNTGELFF.

On this clone: Within the sample, other DNA sequences also encode this same CDR3. The V gene is TRBV27, the J gene TRBJ2-1; TRBD1 might be the D (6 bases). The CDR3 runs to 15 residues. Germline V CDR1 and CDR2: MNHEY, SMNVEV (reference sequence). V shed 4 bases and J shed 1 base, with 11 bases lying between them. CDR3 sequence reads: CASSSGQGSYNEQFF. The DNA of the CDR3 is TGTGCCAGCAGTTCAGGTCAGGGGTCCTACAATGAGCAGTTCTTC.

The rearrangement links TRBV29-1 to TRBJ1-1; D unclear. Looked up from germline, CDR1 is SQVTM and CDR2 is ANQGSEA. The CDR3 consists of 13 residues. The V gene lost 1 base and the J gene lost 2 bases, with 8 bases spanning the gap. The CDR3 DNA reads TGCAGCGTTGAAGGCCCGGTTAACACTGAAGCTTTCTTT. This encodes CSVEGPVNTEAFF. The entire variable domain, with the rest obtained from reference TRBV29-1 and TRBJ1-1, is as follows: SAVISQKPSRDICQRGTSLTIQCQVDSQVTMMFWYRQQPGQSLTLIATANQGSEATYESGFVIDKFPISRPNLTFSTLTVSNMSPEDSSIYLCSVEGPVNTEAFFGQGTRLTVV.

The gene calls are TRBV2 and TRBJ2-1; weak D call: TRBD1 (5 bases). The CDR3 runs 13 residues. CDR1 is SNHLY and CDR2 is FYNNEI in the germline V gene. V lost 11 bases and J 13 bases, leaving 24 bases between the germline ends. This chain's CDR3 is CALGIGATRIQFF. In DNA, the CDR3 is TGTGCCCTAGGGATAGGGGCTACCCGTATCCAGTTCTTC.

The V gene is TRBV28, the J gene TRBJ2-2; 11 bases are a match to TRBD2. With V trimmed by 8 bases and J by 1 base, 3 bases remained unmatched. The CDR3 runs 15 residues. Germline CDR1 reads MDHEN; CDR2 reads SYDVKM. The DNA of the CDR3 is TGTGCCAGCCTAGCGGGGGGCCTGAACACCGGGGAGCTGTTTTTT. This codes for CASLAGGLNTGELFF.

This chain links TRBV19 with TRBJ2-1; TRBD1 aligns across 9 bases. V lost 5 bases, J lost 2 bases, and 4 bases stayed unmatched. The germline V gene encodes CDR1 LNHDA and CDR2 SQIVND (reference sequence). This CDR3 contains 15 residues. Here the CDR3 reads CASSLTGGAYNEQFF. The DNA for the CDR3 is TGTGCCAGTAGTCTAACAGGGGGCGCCTACAATGAGCAGTTCTTC.

A note on this clone: One end of the junction fails to match germline, which may point to a read error. J is TRBJ2-2 and V is TRBV7-7; weak D call: TRBD1 (6 bases). Germline loops: CDR1 SSHAT, CDR2 FNYEAQ (reference sequence). This CDR3 spans 14 amino acids. For the CDR3, the DNA is TGTGCTAGCAGCTGGGACACTAACACCGGGGAGCTGTTTTTT. As protein: CASSWDTNTGELFF.

This clone was picked up one time. This chain links TRBV30 with TRBJ2-2; tentative D call: TRBD2 (5 bases). This CDR3 contains 14 residues. V was clipped by 0 bases and J by 4 bases, with 9 bases between them. Germline V gene sequence: CDR1 GTSNPN, CDR2 SVGIG (reference sequence). The CDR3, as DNA: TGTGCCTGGAGTGTACGTGCGGGCACCGGGGAGCTGTTTTTT. It specifies CAWSVRAGTGELFF.

The chain is built from TRBV9 and TRBJ1-5; D is unclear. CDR1 is SGDLS and CDR2 is YYNGEE in the germline V gene. CDR3 length: 15 amino acids. Trimming pared 0 bases from V and 0 bases from J, leaving 7 bases between. This CDR3 reads CASSVDGGSNQPQHF. For the CDR3, the DNA is TGTGCCAGCAGCGTAGATGGCGGTAGCAATCAGCCCCAGCATTTT.

The chain recombines TRBV9 with TRBJ2-3; 10 bases map to TRBD2. The CDR3 covers 17 residues. The V and J ends lost 2 bases and 4 bases, in that order; junction bases with no gene match: 10. The germline gives CDR1 SGDLS, CDR2 YYNGEE. The CDR3 sequence: CASSVGTSVPSPDTQYF. The CDR3 bases are TGTGCCAGCAGCGTCGGGACTAGCGTGCCTTCACCAGATACGCAGTATTTT. Variable domain in full (rest from reference TRBV9 and TRBJ2-3): DSGVTQTPKHLITATGQRVTLRCSPRSGDLSVYWYQQSLDQGLQFLIQYYNGEERAKGNILERFSAQQFPDLHSELNLSSLELGDSALYFCASSVGTSVPSPDTQYFGPGTRLTVL.

This clone occurred many times. This sequence joins TRBV7-9 and TRBJ1-6, with TRBD1 as a possible D gene (6 bases). Per the germline V gene, CDR1 is SEHNR and CDR2 is FQNEAQ (reference sequence). Trimming stripped 5 bases from V and 6 bases from J, with 8 bases between. The CDR3 sequence is 13 residues long. CDR3 coding DNA: TGTGCCAGCAGCCCACAGGGTAATTCACCCCTCCACTTT. It specifies CASSPQGNSPLHF.

The gene calls are TRBV27 and TRBJ2-1; D perhaps matches TRBD1 (6 bases). This CDR3 region has 14 residues. The germline V gene encodes CDR1 MNHEY and CDR2 SMNVEV (reference sequence). Trimming stripped 4 bases from V and 4 bases from J, with 11 bases between. CDR3 amino acids: CASSYLGQYNEQFF. CDR3 DNA sequence: TGTGCCAGCAGTTACCTTGGACAGTACAATGAGCAGTTCTTC.

CDR3 in DNA: TGTGCCAGCAGCTTAAAGGGACTAGAGGGGACCTACGAGCAGTACTTC. It encodes CASSLKGLEGTYEQYF. This chain links TRBV7-8 with TRBJ2-7; 8 bases map to TRBD2. Germline V gene sequence: CDR1 SGHVS, CDR2 FQNEAQ. The CDR3 consists of 16 residues. J gave up 2 bases and V 2 bases, and 8 bases lay outside the gene matches.

The chain carries TRBV6-6 and TRBJ2-1; 7 bases map to TRBD1. V shed 6 bases, J shed 9 bases, and the junction held 8 bases outside the gene matches. CDR1 is MNHNY and CDR2 is SVGAGI in the germline V gene (reference sequence). CDR3 length: 13 amino acids. The CDR3: CASRRQGEGEQFF. As DNA, the CDR3 is TGTGCCAGCAGACGACAGGGAGAAGGTGAGCAGTTCTTC.

About this clone: This sample includes further DNA sequences coding for the same CDR3. CDR3 sequence (DNA): TGTGCCAGCAGCGTAGGTGGGGGGGACTATGGCTACACCTTC. Translated, it gives CASSVGGGDYGYTF. The gene calls are TRBV9 and TRBJ1-2; weak D call: TRBD1 (5 bases). Germline-derived CDR1 and CDR2 are SGDLS and YYNGEE. V shed 0 bases and J shed 3 bases, with 9 bases lying between them. CDR3 length equals 14 residues.

This clone was counted only a few times. The chain carries TRBV4-3 and TRBJ1-2; 9 nucleotides match TRBD1. CDR3 length: 14 residues. Germline V gives CDR1 LGHNA, CDR2 YSLEER. With 4 bases clipped from V and 3 bases from J, the junction kept 3 bases outside the gene matches. The chain's CDR3 is CASSRGDRDYGYTF. The CDR3 DNA is TGCGCCAGCAGCCGTGGGGACAGGGACTATGGCTACACCTTC.

J is TRBJ2-7 and V is TRBV7-2; 7 bases line up with TRBD2. The CDR3 totals 13 residues. Germline trimming cut 6 bases from V and 6 bases from J; bases unmatched to any gene: 8. The V gene's germline CDR1 is SGHTA and CDR2 FQGNSA. This CDR3 reads CASSAREGREQYF. The CDR3, as DNA: TGTGCCAGCAGTGCGAGGGAGGGGCGCGAGCAGTACTTC.

The chain combines TRBV6-5 with TRBJ1-2; a weak D match, TRBD1 (5 bases). This CDR3 comprises 13 residues. The V gene lost 4 bases and the J gene lost 4 bases, with 10 bases spanning the gap. CDR1 and CDR2 from the germline V gene are MNHEY and SVGAGI. The CDR3 bases are TGTGCCAGCAGTTCCAGGGCCGCCTATGGCTACACCTTC. Protein: CASSSRAAYGYTF.

This clone has a single count. One junction end does not reproduce the germline sequence, and a read error may be involved. The V gene is TRBV7-7, the J gene TRBJ1-4; 7 nucleotides align to TRBD1. Germline V gives CDR1 SSHAT, CDR2 FNYEAQ (reference sequence). The CDR3 is 16 amino acids. In nucleotides, the CDR3 is TGTGCTAGCAGCCGACAGGGAATCTCAACTAATGAAAAACTGTTTTTT. Encoded protein: CASSRQGISTNEKLFF.

This clone has just a few counts. The chain employs TRBV5-1 and TRBJ1-4; 9 bases align to TRBD1. Germline loops: CDR1 SGHRS, CDR2 YFSETQ. The CDR3 runs to 15 residues. V trimming: 0 bases; J trimming: 5 bases; junction bases outside the gene matches: 2. The CDR3 DNA is TGCGCCAGCAGCTTGGAGGGACAGGGAAATGAAAAACTGTTTTTT. This gives the protein CASSLEGQGNEKLFF.

The chain has TRBV6-5 and TRBJ2-3, with TRBD1 identical over 7 bases. Per germline, CDR1 MNHEY and CDR2 SVGAGI. The CDR3 runs 16 residues. Trimming took 4 bases from V and 1 from J; bases not matched to a gene: 8. The CDR3 reads CASSFGQAPRTDTQYF. DNA of the CDR3: TGTGCCAGCAGTTTTGGACAGGCTCCTCGCACAGATACGCAGTATTTT.